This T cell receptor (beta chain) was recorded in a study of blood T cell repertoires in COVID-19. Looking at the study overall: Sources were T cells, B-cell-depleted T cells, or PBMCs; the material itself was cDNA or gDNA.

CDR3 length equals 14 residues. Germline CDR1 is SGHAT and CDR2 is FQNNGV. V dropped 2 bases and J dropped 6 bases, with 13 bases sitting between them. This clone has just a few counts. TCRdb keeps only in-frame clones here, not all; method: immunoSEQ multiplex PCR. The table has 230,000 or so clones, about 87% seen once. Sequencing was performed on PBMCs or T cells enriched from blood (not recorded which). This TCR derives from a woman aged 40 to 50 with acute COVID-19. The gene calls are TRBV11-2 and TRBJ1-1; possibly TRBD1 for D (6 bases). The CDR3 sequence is CASSLMRGLAEAFF. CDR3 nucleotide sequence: TGTGCCAGCAGCTTAATGAGGGGGTTAGCTGAAGCTTTCTTT. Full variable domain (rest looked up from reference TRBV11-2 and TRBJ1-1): EAGVAQSPRYKIIEKRQSVAFWCNPISGHATLYWYQQILGQGPKLLIQFQNNGVVDDSQLPKDRFSAERLKGVDSTLKIQPAKLEDSAVYLCASSLMRGLAEAFFGQGTRLTVV.